This is a list of T cell receptor beta chains from one sample in a study of blood T cell repertoires in COVID-19. This table comes from immunoSEQ multiplex PCR, and its TCRdb copy is limited to in-frame clones, with some not included. This table holds approximately 460,000 clones, 89% found once. Sequencing was carried out using peripheral blood. These receptors all come from a man in his late teens or twenties with COVID-19, enrolled during active disease. Both conserved end residues are part of each CDR3. The D gene is left open where the match is weak. Size is omitted from some rows. Given values are once, few, many or a class for expanded clones.

V gene	D gene	J gene	clone size	CDR3 DNA	CDR3 protein
TRBV11-3	NA	TRBJ2-5	NA	TGTGCCAGCAGCCCAGGACTTTCGGTCCGGACCCAGTACTTC	CASSPGLSVRTQYF
TRBV7-2	TRBD1	TRBJ2-3	NA	TGTGCCAGCAGCTCTGGACAGGGGTCAGATACGCAGTATTTT	CASSSGQGSDTQYF
TRBV2	TRBD1	TRBJ2-7	NA	TGTGCCAGCATTAATGTCGGGACAGGGGACTACGAGCAGTACTTC	CASINVGTGDYEQYF
TRBV3-1/TRBV3-2	TRBD1	TRBJ1-6	many	TGTGCCAGCAGCCAAGGACAGGGTGATAATTCACCCCTCCACTTT	CASSQGQGDNSPLHF
TRBV30	NA	TRBJ1-1	few	TGTGCCTGGTATACGAGGTTCACATGGACTCTGGGGAGCCAGTCGAACACTGAAGCTTTCTTT	CAWYTRFTWTLGSQSNTEAFF
TRBV19	NA	TRBJ2-2	NA	TGTGCCAGTACAGGGTACGCGAGCACCGGGGAGCTGTTTTTT	CASTGYASTGELFF
TRBV5-6	TRBD1	TRBJ2-7	once	TGTGCCAGCAGCTGGACAGGGCGCGAGCAGTACTTC	CASSWTGREQYF
TRBV7-9	TRBD2	TRBJ2-1	NA	TGTGCCACCGAGCGGGGGGGCTTTGAGCAGTTCTTC	CATERGGFEQFF
TRBV18	NA	TRBJ1-4	once	TGTGCCAGCTCACTGAGTACAACTAATGAAAAACTGTTTTTT	CASSLSTTNEKLFF
TRBV14	NA	TRBJ2-7	NA	TGTGCCAGCAGCCACTCCGAGGGTTACTACGAGCAGTACTTC	CASSHSEGYYEQYF
TRBV6-1	TRBD2	TRBJ2-7	NA	TGTGCCAGCAGTGCTCTATCCGGACTAGCGGGGGGCGACGAGCAGTACTTC	CASSALSGLAGGDEQYF
TRBV3-1/TRBV3-2	NA	TRBJ1-3	NA	TGTGCCAGCAGCCAAGGGGCATCTGGAAACACCATATATTTT	CASSQGASGNTIYF
TRBV15	TRBD2	TRBJ2-7	NA	TGTGCCACCAGCAGTAACGGACTAGCGGGGCTCTACTTC	CATSSNGLAGLYF
TRBV2	TRBD1	TRBJ1-3	many	TGTGCCAGCAGTCAATATTCGACAGGGTCTGGAAACACCATATATTTT	CASSQYSTGSGNTIYF
TRBV5-1	NA	TRBJ1-2	NA	TGCGCCAGCAGCCCCGACAGTAATGGCTACACCTTC	CASSPDSNGYTF
TRBV6-5	NA	TRBJ1-1	once	TGTGCCAGCAGTTTCGCCAGGGGAGTCATGAACACTGAAGCTTTCTTT	CASSFARGVMNTEAFF
TRBV6-5	NA	TRBJ2-5	NA	TGTGCCAGCAGTTACCTTGGCCCTTCAGAGACCCAGTACTTC	CASSYLGPSETQYF
TRBV7-8	NA	TRBJ1-1	few	TGTGCCAGCAGCTTAGACTTACTGAAAGCTTTCTTT	CASSLDLLKAFF
TRBV6-6	NA	TRBJ1-4	NA	TGTGCCAGCAGTTACTCTCTGGCCGTTGAAAAACTGTTTTTT	CASSYSLAVEKLFF
TRBV19	NA	TRBJ2-3	once	TGTGCCAGTAGTATGCAGGGCGTTAGCACAGATACGCAGTATTTT	CASSMQGVSTDTQYF
TRBV13	TRBD1	TRBJ2-7	NA	TGTGCCAGCAGCTTATGGGGACAGGGTTTATACGAGCAGTACTTC	CASSLWGQGLYEQYF
TRBV5-1	NA	TRBJ1-4	NA	TGCGCCAGCAGCCAGTCACAGAGACCGGAAAAACTGTTTTTT	CASSQSQRPEKLFF
TRBV30	NA	TRBJ2-3	NA	TGTGCCTGGTCAGTTTCAGATACGCAGTATTTT	CAWSVSDTQYF
TRBV30	NA	TRBJ1-2	NA	TGTGCCTGGAGTGTAACTAGTCCCCACACCTTC	CAWSVTSPHTF
TRBV27	TRBD2	TRBJ2-3	NA	TGTGCCAGCAGTTTTCTCGGGGGGGAAGATACGCAGTATTTT	CASSFLGGEDTQYF
TRBV19	TRBD1	TRBJ1-5	NA	TGTGCCAGTAAGACAGGGTTTGGCAATCAGCCCCAGCATTTT	CASKTGFGNQPQHF
TRBV3-1/TRBV3-2	NA	TRBJ2-7	NA	TGTGCCAGCAGCCCCTTTGGTCGAGGGAGTCGTTTAGGGTACGAGCAGTACTTC	CASSPFGRGSRLGYEQYF
TRBV19	NA	TRBJ1-2	NA	TGTGCCAGTAGTACGATGACAGCTCACTATGGCTACACCTTC	CASSTMTAHYGYTF
TRBV3-1/TRBV3-2	NA	TRBJ2-5	NA	TGTGCCAGCAGCCCCTTGGTGGAGGTAGGGACCCAGTACTTC	CASSPLVEVGTQYF
TRBV30	NA	TRBJ2-6	NA	TGTGCCTGGAGATTGACGGGGATTAGCTCTGGGGCCAACGTCCTGACTTTC	CAWRLTGISSGANVLTF
TRBV5-1	NA	TRBJ1-3	NA	TGCGCCAGCAGCTTGTCGTTCGGGTTCTCTGGAAACACCATATATTTT	CASSLSFGFSGNTIYF
TRBV10-3	TRBD2	TRBJ2-5	NA	TGCTCAGCGGGGGGAGGAGCGACCACCGAAGAGACCCAGTACTTC	CSAGGGATTEETQYF
TRBV7-2	TRBD1	TRBJ1-4	NA	TGTGCCAGCAGCTTGTCGACAGGGGAACAAGGAAAACTGTTTTTT	CASSLSTGEQGKLFF
TRBV11-3	NA	TRBJ2-7	NA	TGTGCCAGCAGTGCAGATGATCCGGAGCAGTACTTC	CASSADDPEQYF
TRBV19	TRBD1	TRBJ1-4	NA	TGTGCCATCCAACAGGGGGTGGGTGAAAAACTGTTTTTT	CAIQQGVGEKLFF
TRBV24-1	TRBD2	TRBJ2-1	once	TGTGCCACCAGTGATCCCACGGGTCAGGGAGGGAATGAGCAGTTCTTC	CATSDPTGQGGNEQFF
TRBV12-3/TRBV12-4	NA	TRBJ2-1	NA	TGTGCCAGCAGTTCCCTACCAGGGGCTGAGCAGTTCTTC	CASSSLPGAEQFF